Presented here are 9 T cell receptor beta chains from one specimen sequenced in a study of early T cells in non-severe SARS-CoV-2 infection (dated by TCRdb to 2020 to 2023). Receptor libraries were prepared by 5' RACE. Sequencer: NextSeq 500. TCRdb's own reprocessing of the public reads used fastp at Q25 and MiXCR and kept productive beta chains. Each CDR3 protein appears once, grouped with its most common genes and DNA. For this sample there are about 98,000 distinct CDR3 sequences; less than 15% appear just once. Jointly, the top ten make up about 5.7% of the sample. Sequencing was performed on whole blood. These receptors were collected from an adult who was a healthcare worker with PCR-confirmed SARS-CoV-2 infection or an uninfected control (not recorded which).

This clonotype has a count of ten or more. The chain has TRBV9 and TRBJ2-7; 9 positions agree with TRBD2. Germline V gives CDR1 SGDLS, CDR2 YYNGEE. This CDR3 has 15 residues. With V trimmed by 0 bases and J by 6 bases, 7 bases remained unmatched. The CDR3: CASSVDGGRASEQYF. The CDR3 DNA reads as TGTGCCAGCAGCGTAGATGGCGGGAGGGCCTCCGAGCAGTACTTC.

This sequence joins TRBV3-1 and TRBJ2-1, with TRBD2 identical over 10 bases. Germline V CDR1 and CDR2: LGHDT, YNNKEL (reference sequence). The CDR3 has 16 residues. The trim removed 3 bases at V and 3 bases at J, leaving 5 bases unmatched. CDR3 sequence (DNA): TGTGCCAGCAGCCACGCGACTAGCGGGCTCTACAATGAGCAGTTCTTC. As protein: CASSHATSGLYNEQFF.

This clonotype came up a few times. CDR3 residues: CASSETPGGEQYF. The CDR3 DNA is TGTGCCAGCAGCGAAACCCCAGGGGGCGAGCAGTACTTC. J is TRBJ2-7 and V is TRBV9; the match to TRBD1 covers 7 bases. Germline-derived CDR1 and CDR2 are SGDLS and YYNGEE. The CDR3 covers 13 residues. V lost 3 bases to trimming and J lost 6 bases; unmatched junction nucleotides: 6.

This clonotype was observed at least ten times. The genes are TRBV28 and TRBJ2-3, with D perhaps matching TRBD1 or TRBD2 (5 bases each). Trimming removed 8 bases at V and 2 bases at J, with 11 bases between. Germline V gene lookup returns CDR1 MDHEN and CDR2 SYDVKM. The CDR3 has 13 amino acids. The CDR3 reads CASCGTNTDTQYF. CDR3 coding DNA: TGTGCCAGCTGTGGGACCAACACAGATACGCAGTATTTT.

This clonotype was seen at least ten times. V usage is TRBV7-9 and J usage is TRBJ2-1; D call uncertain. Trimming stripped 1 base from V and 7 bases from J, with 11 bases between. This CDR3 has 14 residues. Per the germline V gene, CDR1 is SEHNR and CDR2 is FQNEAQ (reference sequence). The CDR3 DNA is TGTGCCAGCAGCTTAGTTGGGCCTGGGAATGAGCAGTTCTTC. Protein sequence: CASSLVGPGNEQFF.

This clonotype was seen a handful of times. The CDR3 reads CASEETGRAYNEKLFF. In DNA, the CDR3 is TGTGCCAGCGAGGAGACAGGGCGAGCATATAATGAAAAACTGTTTTTT. The chain uses TRBV6-1 and TRBJ1-4; TRBD1 agrees at 7 bases. Germline values: CDR1 MNHNS, CDR2 SASEGT. The J segment lost 4 bases and the V segment lost 8 bases, leaving 13 bases of the junction unmatched. The CDR3 runs to 16 residues.

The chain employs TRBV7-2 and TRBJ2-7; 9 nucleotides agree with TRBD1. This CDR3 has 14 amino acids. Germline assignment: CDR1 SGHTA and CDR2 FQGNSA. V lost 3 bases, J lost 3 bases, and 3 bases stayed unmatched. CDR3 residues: CASSLGTGSYEQYF. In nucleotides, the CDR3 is TGTGCCAGCAGCTTGGGGACAGGGAGCTACGAGCAGTACTTC.

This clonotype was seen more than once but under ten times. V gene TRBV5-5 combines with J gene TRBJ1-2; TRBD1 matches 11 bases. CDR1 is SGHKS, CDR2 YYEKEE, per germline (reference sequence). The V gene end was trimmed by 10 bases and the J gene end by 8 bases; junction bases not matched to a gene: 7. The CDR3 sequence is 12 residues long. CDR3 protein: CAGGQGEKGYTF. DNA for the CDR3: TGTGCCGGGGGACAGGGGGAGAAGGGCTACACCTTC.

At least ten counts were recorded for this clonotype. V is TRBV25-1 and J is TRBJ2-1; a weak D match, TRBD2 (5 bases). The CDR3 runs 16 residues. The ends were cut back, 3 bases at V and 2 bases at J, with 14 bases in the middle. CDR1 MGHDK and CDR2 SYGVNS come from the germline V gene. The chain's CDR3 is CASSDGVRVTYNEQFF. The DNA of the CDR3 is TGTGCCAGCAGTGACGGGGTGCGGGTTACCTACAATGAGCAGTTCTTC.